The 2 T cell receptor beta chains listed next were all sequenced from one sample in a study of a mutant IDH1 vaccine in newly diagnosed glioma. Some clones are missing from TCRdb's copy, which holds only in-frame ones; the method was immunoSEQ multiplex PCR. In the table there are fewer than 70,000 clones, 70% to 90% of which are singletons. What these receptors recognize is not known. Time point described: week 5, during vaccination. One vaccine dose held 300 ug of mutant IDH1 20-mer peptide and came with topical imiquimod. The material sequenced was PBMCs, taken from a glioma patient whose treatment included an IDH1 peptide vaccine. All receptors derive from a woman between 40 and 55 years old with glioma.

V gene TRBV4-2 combines with J gene TRBJ1-4, with D perhaps TRBD1 (6 bases). The CDR3 spans 16 residues. V lost 4 bases, J lost 0 bases, and 12 bases lay in between. CDR1 is LGHNA, CDR2 YNFKEQ, per germline. The CDR3 nucleotides read TGTGCCAGCAGCCCGGGGGCGGGAGCAACTAATGAAAAACTGTTTTTT. It codes for CASSPGAGATNEKLFF.

The rearrangement uses TRBV30 and TRBJ1-5; D possibly corresponds to TRBD1 (5 bases). The CDR3 length is 13 residues. Germline V gene lookup returns CDR1 GTSNPN and CDR2 SVGIG (reference sequence). V gave up 4 bases and J gave up 6 bases, with 13 bases separating them. The CDR3 DNA sequence: TGTGCCTGGAATCCGGGACCAGGTCAGCCCCAGCATTTT. Amino acid sequence: CAWNPGPGQPQHF.